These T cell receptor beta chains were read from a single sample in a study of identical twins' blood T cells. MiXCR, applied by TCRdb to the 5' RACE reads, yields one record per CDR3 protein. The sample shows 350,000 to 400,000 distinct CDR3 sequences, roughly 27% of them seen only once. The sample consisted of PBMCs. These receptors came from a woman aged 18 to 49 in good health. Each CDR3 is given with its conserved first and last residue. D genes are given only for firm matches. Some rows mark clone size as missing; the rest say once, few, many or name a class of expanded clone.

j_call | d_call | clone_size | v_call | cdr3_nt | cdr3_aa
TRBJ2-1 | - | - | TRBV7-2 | TGTGCCAGCAGCCCGTACCATTCCTCCTACAATGAGCAGTTCTTC | CASSPYHSSYNEQFF
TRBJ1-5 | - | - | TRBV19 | TGTGCCAGTTCCCGGTGGGCAGTGGGATATCAGCCCCAGCATTTT | CASSRWAVGYQPQHF
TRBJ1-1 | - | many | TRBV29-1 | TGCAGCGCCTTTTGGGGGGATAGAGGCGCTGAAGCTTTCTTT | CSAFWGDRGAEAFF
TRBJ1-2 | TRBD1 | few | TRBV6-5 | TGTGCCAGCAGAAACAGGGGAAACTTAGTTGGCTACACCTTC | CASRNRGNLVGYTF
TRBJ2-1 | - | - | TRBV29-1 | TGCAGCGTTGTGGCTCGAATGGTTTACAATGAGCAGTTCTTC | CSVVARMVYNEQFF
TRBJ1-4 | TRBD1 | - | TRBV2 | TGTGCCAGCAGAGAAGACAGGGATAATGAAAAACTGTTTTTT | CASREDRDNEKLFF
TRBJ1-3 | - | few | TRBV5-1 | TGCGCCAGCAGCTTGGCCGGACAGCAATTTGGAAACACCATATATTTT | CASSLAGQQFGNTIYF
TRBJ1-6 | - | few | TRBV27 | TGTGCCAGCAGTAACCGATCTCCCTCCTATAATTCACCCCTCCACTTT | CASSNRSPSYNSPLHF
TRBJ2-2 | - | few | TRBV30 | TGTGCCTGGCTAGACCGGAGTCGTAGTTCCGGGGAGCTGTTTTTT | CAWLDRSRSSGELFF
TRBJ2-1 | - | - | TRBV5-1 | TGCGCCAGCAGCTTGGGCGATGTGAAACAGCAGTTCTTC | CASSLGDVKQQFF
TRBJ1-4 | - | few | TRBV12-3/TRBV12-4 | TGTGCCAGCAGCCGGCGGGGAAGTAAGGATGAAAAACTGTTTTTT | CASSRRGSKDEKLFF
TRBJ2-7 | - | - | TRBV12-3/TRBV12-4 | TGTGCCAGTGGCGACCTACTCGAGCAGTACTTC | CASGDLLEQYF
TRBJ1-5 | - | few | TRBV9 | TGTGCCAGCACCCGAACGGACGCCAATCAGCCCCAGCATTTT | CASTRTDANQPQHF
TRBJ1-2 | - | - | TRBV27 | TGTGCCAGTCGACCAGGAAATGGCTACACCTTC | CASRPGNGYTF
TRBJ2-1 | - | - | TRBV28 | TGTGCCAGCAGTTTGGGGGCGGGCGGTGAGCAGTTCTTC | CASSLGAGGEQFF
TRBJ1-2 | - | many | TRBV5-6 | TGTGCCAGCAGCTTTACCACACCGGGCTATGGCTACACCTTC | CASSFTTPGYGYTF
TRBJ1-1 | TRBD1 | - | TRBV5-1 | TGCGCCAGCAGCATAGACAGGGTGTACACTGAAGCTTTCTTT | CASSIDRVYTEAFF
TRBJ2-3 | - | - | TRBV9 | TGTGCCAGCAGCCCAGTAGGAAATCCGTTCACAGATACGCAGTATTTT | CASSPVGNPFTDTQYF
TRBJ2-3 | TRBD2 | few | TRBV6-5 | TGTGCCAGCAGCCCCTGGGGGGGTGGCACAGATACGCAGTATTTT | CASSPWGGGTDTQYF